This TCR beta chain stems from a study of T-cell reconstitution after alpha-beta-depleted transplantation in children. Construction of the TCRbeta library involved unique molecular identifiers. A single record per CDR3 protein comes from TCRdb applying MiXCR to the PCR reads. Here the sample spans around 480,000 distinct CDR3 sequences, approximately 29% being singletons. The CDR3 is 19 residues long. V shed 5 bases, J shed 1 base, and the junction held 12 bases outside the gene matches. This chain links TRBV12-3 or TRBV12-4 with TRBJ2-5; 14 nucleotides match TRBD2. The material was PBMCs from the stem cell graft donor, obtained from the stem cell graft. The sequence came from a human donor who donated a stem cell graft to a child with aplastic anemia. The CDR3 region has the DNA TGTGCCAGCAGTAGGGGACTAGCGGGAGCCCTTAGGGGCCAAGAGACCCAGTACTTC. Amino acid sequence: CASSRGLAGALRGQETQYF.